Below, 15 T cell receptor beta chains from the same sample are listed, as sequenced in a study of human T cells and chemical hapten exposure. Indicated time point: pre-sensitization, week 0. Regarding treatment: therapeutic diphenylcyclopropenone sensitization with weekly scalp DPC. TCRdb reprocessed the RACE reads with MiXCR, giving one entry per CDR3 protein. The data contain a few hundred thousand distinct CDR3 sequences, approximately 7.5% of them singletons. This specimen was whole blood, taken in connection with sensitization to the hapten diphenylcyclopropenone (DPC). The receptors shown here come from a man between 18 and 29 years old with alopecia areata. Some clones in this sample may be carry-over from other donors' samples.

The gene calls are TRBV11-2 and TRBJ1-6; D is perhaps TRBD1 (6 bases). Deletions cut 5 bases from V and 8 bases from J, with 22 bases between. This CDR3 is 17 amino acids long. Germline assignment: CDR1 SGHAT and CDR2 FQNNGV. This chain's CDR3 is CASSLVPRQGKDSPLHF. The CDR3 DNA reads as TGTGCCAGCAGCCTAGTACCCCGGCAGGGGAAGGATTCACCCCTCCACTTT.

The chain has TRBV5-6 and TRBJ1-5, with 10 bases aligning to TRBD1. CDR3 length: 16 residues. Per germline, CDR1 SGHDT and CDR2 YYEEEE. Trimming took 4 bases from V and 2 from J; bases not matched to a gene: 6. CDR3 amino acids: CASSRDRGAGNQPQHF. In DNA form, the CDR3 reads TGTGCCAGCAGCAGGGACAGGGGAGCTGGCAATCAGCCCCAGCATTTT.

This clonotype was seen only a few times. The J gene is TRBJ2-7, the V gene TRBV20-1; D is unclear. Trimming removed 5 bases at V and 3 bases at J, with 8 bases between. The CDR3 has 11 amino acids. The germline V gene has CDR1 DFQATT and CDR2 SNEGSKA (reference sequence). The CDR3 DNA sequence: TGCAGTGCTTTGGACGGCTACGAGCAGTACTTC. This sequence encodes CSALDGYEQYF.

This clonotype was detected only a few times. The CDR3 here is CASTSLGPRGYTF. Here the CDR3 DNA reads TGTGCCAGCACCTCCTTAGGGCCAAGGGGCTACACCTTC. This rearrangement joins TRBV7-9 to TRBJ1-2, with D hard to call. The ends were cut back, 7 bases at V and 8 bases at J, with 17 bases in the middle. The CDR3 contains 13 residues. Germline assignment: CDR1 SEHNR and CDR2 FQNEAQ (reference sequence).

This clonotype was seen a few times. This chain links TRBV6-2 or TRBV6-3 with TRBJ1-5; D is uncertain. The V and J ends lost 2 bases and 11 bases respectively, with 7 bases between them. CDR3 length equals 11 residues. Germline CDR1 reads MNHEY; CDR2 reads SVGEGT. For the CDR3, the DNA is TGTGCCAGCAGTTACGGGAAGGCCCAGCATTTT. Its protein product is CASSYGKAQHF.

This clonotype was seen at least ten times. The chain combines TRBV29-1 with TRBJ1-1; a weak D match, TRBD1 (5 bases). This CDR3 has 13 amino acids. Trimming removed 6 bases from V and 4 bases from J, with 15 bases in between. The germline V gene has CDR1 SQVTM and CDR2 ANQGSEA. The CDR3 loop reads CSVAGPGFTEAFF. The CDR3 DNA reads TGCAGCGTGGCAGGGCCAGGGTTCACTGAAGCTTTCTTT. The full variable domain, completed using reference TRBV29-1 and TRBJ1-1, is SAVISQKPSRDICQRGTSLTIQCQVDSQVTMMFWYRQQPGQSLTLIATANQGSEATYESGFVIDKFPISRPNLTFSTLTVSNMSPEDSSIYLCSVAGPGFTEAFFGQGTRLTVV.

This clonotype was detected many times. The CDR3 is CASSLVYSADNYGYTF. CDR3 nucleotide sequence: TGTGCCAGCAGCTTAGTATACTCCGCGGATAACTATGGCTACACCTTC. The chain employs TRBV7-2 and TRBJ1-2; D not certain. The CDR3 totals 16 residues. Germline-derived CDR1 and CDR2 are SGHTA and FQGNSA. V dropped 1 base and J dropped 1 base, with 13 bases sitting between them.

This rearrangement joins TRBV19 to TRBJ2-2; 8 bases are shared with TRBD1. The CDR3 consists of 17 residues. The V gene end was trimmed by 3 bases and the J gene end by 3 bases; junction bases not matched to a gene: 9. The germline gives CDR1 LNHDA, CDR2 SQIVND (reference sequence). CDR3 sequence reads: CASSIRGQGPDTGELFF. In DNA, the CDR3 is TGTGCCAGTAGTATCCGTGGACAGGGTCCAGACACCGGGGAGCTGTTTTTT. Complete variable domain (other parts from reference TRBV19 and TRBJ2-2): DGGITQSPKYLFRKEGQNVTLSCEQNLNHDAMYWYRQDPGQGLRLIYYSQIVNDFQKGDIAEGYSVSREKKESFPLTVTSAQKNPTAFYLCASSIRGQGPDTGELFFGEGSRLTVL.

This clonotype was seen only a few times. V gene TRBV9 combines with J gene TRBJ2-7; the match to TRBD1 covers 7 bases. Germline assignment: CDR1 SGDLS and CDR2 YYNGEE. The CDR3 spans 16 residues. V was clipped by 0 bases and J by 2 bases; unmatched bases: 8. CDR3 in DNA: TGTGCCAGCAGCGTAGTACCGACAGGGTTGACCTACGAGCAGTACTTC. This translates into CASSVVPTGLTYEQYF. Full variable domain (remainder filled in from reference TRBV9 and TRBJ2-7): DSGVTQTPKHLITATGQRVTLRCSPRSGDLSVYWYQQSLDQGLQFLIQYYNGEERAKGNILERFSAQQFPDLHSELNLSSLELGDSALYFCASSVVPTGLTYEQYFGPGTRLTVT.

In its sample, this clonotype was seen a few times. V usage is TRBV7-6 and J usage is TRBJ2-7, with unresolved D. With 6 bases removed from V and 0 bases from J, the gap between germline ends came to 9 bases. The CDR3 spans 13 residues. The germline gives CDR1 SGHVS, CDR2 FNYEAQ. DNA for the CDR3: TGTGCCAGCAGGGACGGTAGCTCCTACGAGCAGTACTTC. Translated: CASRDGSSYEQYF.

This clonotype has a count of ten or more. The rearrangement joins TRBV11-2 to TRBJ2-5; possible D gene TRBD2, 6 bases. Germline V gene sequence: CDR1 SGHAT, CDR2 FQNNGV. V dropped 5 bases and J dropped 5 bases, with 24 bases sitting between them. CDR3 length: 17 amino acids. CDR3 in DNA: TGTGCCAGCAGCGTACAACCGGCGGGGACGAGGGCCGAGACCCAGTACTTC. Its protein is CASSVQPAGTRAETQYF.

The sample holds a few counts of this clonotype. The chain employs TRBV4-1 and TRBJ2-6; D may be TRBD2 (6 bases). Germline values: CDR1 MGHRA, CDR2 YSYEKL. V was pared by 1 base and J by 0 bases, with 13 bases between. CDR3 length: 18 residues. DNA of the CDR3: TGCGCCAGCAGCCAAGGGAGGGGTGTTCGCTCTGGGGCCAACGTCCTGACTTTC. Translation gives CASSQGRGVRSGANVLTF.

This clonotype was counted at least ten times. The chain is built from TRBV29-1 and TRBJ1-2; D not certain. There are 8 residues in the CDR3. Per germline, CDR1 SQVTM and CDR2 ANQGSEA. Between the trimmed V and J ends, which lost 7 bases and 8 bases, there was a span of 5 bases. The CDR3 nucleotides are TGCAGCGCTGGAGGCTACACCTTC. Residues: CSAGGYTF.

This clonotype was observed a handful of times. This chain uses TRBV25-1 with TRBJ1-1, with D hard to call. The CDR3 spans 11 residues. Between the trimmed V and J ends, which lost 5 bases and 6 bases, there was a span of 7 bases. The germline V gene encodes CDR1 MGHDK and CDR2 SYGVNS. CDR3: CASSTRAEAFF. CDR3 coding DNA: TGTGCCAGCAGTACTCGGGCTGAAGCTTTCTTT. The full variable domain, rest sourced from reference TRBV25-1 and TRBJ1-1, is EADIYQTPRYLVIGTGKKITLECSQTMGHDKMYWYQQDPGMELHLIHYSYGVNSTEKGDLSSESTVSRIRTEHFPLTLESARPSHTSQYLCASSTRAEAFFGQGTRLTVV.

For the CDR3, the DNA is TGTGCCAGCAGGCTACAGGGGGCTACGCATAATTCACCCCTCCACTTT. This translates into CASRLQGATHNSPLHF. The chain uses TRBV7-2 and TRBJ1-6, with 9 nucleotides matching TRBD1. The CDR3 totals 16 residues. Looked up from germline, CDR1 is SGHTA and CDR2 is FQGNSA. V lost 6 bases, J lost 5 bases, and 8 bases stayed unmatched.